The 9 T cell receptor beta chains in this list originate from one sample, sequenced in a study of vaccination and CD4 T cells after COVID-19. Their antigens are not known. The treatment: roughly 10-day PBMC culture with coronavirus spike peptide pools or control peptides (ViraFEST assay). The study sequenced cultured CD4+ T cell DNA using the Oncomine TCR Beta short-read assay. TCRdb ran MiXCR on the PCR reads and lists one entry per CDR3 protein. The sample includes some 14,000 distinct CDR3 sequences, roughly 45% seen only once; the top ten take approximately 13%. Sequencing was done on a sample of CD4+ T cells from blood, cultured in vitro. The receptors originated from a human donor who had recovered from COVID-19.

The V gene is TRBV5-8, the J gene TRBJ1-2; weak D call: TRBD1 (5 bases). The germline V and J ends were trimmed by 6 bases and 8 bases, with 17 bases remaining between them. Germline CDR1 SGHTS, CDR2 YDEGEE. The CDR3 totals 13 residues. In DNA form, the CDR3 reads TGTGCCAGCACCGTCAGGACAAGGGGCGGCTACACCTTC. Protein product: CASTVRTRGGYTF.

This rearrangement joins TRBV30 to TRBJ1-6, with 10 bases identical to TRBD1. CDR1 GTSNPN and CDR2 SVGIG come from the germline V gene (reference sequence). The length of the CDR3 is 16 residues. Losses at the gene ends were 3 bases for V and 6 bases for J; bases not matched to a gene: 8. As DNA, the CDR3 is TGTGCCTGGAGGGGGACAGGGGCTTTTGGTAATTCACCCCTCCACTTT. As protein: CAWRGTGAFGNSPLHF.

The chain joins TRBV20-1 to TRBJ1-6; tentative D call: TRBD1 (5 bases). V lost 5 bases, J lost 0 bases, and 20 bases lay in between. CDR3 size: 18 residues. CDR1 is DFQATT and CDR2 is SNEGSKA in the germline V gene (reference sequence). The CDR3 bases are TGCAGTGCTTCGTCCGGGACTGACCAATACTCCTATAATTCACCCCTCCACTTT. It encodes CSASSGTDQYSYNSPLHF.

This clonotype showed up just a few times. J is TRBJ2-3 and V is TRBV20-1, with D possibly TRBD1 on 5 matching bases. Germline CDR1 reads DFQATT; CDR2 reads SNEGSKA (reference sequence). This CDR3 region has 11 residues. V was cut by 5 bases and J by 9 bases, with 12 bases left in between. For the CDR3, the DNA is TGCAGTGCTGACAGAGGAAAGACGCAGTATTTT. This translates into CSADRGKTQYF.

This chain connects TRBV24-1 to TRBJ2-5; 8 positions match TRBD1. Germline lookup yields CDR1 KGHDR and CDR2 SFDVKD. CDR3 length: 15 amino acids. The J segment lost 5 bases and the V segment lost 5 bases, leaving 9 bases of the junction unmatched. The CDR3 here is CATSGSGQGVETQYF. The DNA for the CDR3 is TGTGCCACCAGTGGTTCCGGACAGGGTGTTGAGACCCAGTACTTC.

V gene TRBV5-1 combines with J gene TRBJ1-1; 10 positions agree with TRBD1. CDR1 is SGHRS, CDR2 YFSETQ, per germline. This CDR3 is 15 amino acids long. Trimming at V came to 0 bases and at J to 3 bases, leaving 2 bases not matched to a gene. This CDR3 reads CASSLAGQGDTEAFF. The CDR3 bases are TGCGCCAGCAGCTTGGCCGGACAGGGGGACACTGAAGCTTTCTTT. The full variable domain, completed using reference TRBV5-1 and TRBJ1-1, is KAGVTQTPRYLIKTRGQQVTLSCSPISGHRSVSWYQQTPGQGLQFLFEYFSETQRNKGNFPGRFSGRQFSNSRSEMNVSTLELGDSALYLCASSLAGQGDTEAFFGQGTRLTVV.

This clonotype showed up just once. The chain uses TRBV19 and TRBJ2-7; 7 nucleotides agree with TRBD1. The J segment lost 5 bases and the V segment lost 4 bases, leaving 11 bases of the junction unmatched. The CDR3 sequence is 15 residues long. Germline CDR1 reads LNHDA; CDR2 reads SQIVND (reference sequence). The DNA of the CDR3 is TGTGCCAGTAGTACACAGGCTTCACAGGGGAACGAGCAGTACTTC. Amino acids: CASSTQASQGNEQYF.

V is TRBV7-6 and J is TRBJ1-1; no definite D call. Trimming cost V 4 bases and J 3 bases, with 9 bases left between them. The V gene's germline CDR1 is SGHVS and CDR2 FNYEAQ. The CDR3 has 13 residues. Here the CDR3 DNA reads TGTGCCAGCAGCTCGCTATTGGACACTGAAGCTTTCTTT. Protein product: CASSSLLDTEAFF.

The chain employs TRBV6-1 and TRBJ2-3; 7 bases are a match to TRBD2. V was clipped by 6 bases and J by 0 bases; unmatched bases: 6. Per the germline V gene, CDR1 is MNHNS and CDR2 is SASEGT. The CDR3 has 15 residues. CDR3: CASRWTGGSTDTQYF. DNA of the CDR3: TGTGCCAGCAGGTGGACGGGAGGAAGCACAGATACGCAGTATTTT.